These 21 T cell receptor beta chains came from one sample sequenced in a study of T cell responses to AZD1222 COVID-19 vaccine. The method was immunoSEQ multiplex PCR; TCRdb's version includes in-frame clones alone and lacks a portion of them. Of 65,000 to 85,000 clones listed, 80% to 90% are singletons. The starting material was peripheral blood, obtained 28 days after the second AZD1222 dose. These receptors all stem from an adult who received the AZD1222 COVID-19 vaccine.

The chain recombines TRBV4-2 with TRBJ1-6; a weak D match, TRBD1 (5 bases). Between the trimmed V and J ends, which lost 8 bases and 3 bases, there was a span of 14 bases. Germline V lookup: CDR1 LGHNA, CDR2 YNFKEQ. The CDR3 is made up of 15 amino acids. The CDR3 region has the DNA TGTGCCAGCTCCGCCGGGACGGACTATAATTCACCCCTCCACTTT. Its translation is CASSAGTDYNSPLHF.

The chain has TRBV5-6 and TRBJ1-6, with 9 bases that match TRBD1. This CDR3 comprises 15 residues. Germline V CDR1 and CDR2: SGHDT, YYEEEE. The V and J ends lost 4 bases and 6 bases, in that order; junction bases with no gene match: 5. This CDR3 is CASSLRGQGNSPLHF. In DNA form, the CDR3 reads TGTGCCAGCAGCCTGCGGGGACAGGGTAATTCACCCCTCCACTTT.

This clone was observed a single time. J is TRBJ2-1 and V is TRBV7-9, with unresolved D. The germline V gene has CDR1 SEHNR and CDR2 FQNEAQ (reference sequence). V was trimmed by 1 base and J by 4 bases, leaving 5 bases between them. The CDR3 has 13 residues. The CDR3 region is CASSLGDYNEQFF. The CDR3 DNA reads TGTGCCAGCAGCTTAGGGGATTACAATGAGCAGTTCTTC.

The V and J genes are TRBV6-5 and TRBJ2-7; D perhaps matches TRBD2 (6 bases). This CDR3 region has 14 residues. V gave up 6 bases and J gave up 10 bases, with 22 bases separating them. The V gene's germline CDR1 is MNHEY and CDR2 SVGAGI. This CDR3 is CASSFSGTYVGQYF. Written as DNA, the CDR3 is TGTGCCAGCAGCTTTAGCGGAACCTACGTAGGCCAGTACTTC.

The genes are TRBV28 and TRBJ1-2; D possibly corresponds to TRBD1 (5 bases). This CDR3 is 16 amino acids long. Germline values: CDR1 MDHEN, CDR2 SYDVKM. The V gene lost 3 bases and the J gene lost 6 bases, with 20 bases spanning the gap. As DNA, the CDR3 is TGTGCCAGCAGTTTTTATACGGCAGGGTGGAAGGATGGCTACACCTTC. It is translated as CASSFYTAGWKDGYTF.

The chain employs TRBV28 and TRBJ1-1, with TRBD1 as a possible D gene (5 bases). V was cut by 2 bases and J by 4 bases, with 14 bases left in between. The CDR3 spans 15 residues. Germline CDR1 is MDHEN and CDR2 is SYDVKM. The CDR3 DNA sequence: TGTGCCAGCAGTTTAAGTGCTGGGGGGTTCACTGAAGCTTTCTTT. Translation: CASSLSAGGFTEAFF.

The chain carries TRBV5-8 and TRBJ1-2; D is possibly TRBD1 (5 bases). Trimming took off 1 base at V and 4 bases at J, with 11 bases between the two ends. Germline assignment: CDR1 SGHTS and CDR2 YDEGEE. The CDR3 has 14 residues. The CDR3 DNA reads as TGTGCCAGCAGCTTGCAGGGCGATGTCTATGGCTACACCTTC. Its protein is CASSLQGDVYGYTF.

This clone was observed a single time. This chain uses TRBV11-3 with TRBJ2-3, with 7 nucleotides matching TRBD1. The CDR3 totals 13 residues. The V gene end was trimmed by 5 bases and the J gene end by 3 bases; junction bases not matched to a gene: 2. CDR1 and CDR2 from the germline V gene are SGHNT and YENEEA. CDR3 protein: CASSGRGTDTQYF. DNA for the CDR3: TGTGCCAGCAGCGGCAGGGGGACAGATACGCAGTATTTT.

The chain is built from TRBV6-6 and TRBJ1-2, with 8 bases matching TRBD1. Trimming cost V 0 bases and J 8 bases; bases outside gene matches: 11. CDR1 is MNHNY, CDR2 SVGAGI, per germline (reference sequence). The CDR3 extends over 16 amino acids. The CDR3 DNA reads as TGTGCCAGCAGTTACTCGATTGGACAGGGAATAGGAGGCTACACCTTC. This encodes CASSYSIGQGIGGYTF.

The CDR3 loop reads CASSPAGTGAYGYTF. DNA for the CDR3: TGTGCCAGCAGTCCAGCCGGGACAGGGGCCTATGGCTACACCTTC. The chain has TRBV5-6 and TRBJ1-2, with 10 bases aligning to TRBD1. V shed 5 bases, J shed 4 bases, and the junction held 8 bases outside the gene matches. CDR3 length: 15 residues. Germline CDR1 is SGHDT and CDR2 is YYEEEE.

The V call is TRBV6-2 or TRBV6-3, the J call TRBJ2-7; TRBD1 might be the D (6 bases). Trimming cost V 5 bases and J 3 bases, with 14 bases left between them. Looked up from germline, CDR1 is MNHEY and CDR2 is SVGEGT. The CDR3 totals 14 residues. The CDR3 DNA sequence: TGTGCCAGCAGTGCACAGGGATGGATCTACGAGCAGTACTTC. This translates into CASSAQGWIYEQYF.

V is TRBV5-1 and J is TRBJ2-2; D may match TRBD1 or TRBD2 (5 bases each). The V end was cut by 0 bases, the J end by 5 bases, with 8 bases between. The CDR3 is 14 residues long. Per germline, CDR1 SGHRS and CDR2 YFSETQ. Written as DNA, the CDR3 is TGCGCCAGCAGCTTGGCGAGGGGAACCGGGGAGCTGTTTTTT. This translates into CASSLARGTGELFF.

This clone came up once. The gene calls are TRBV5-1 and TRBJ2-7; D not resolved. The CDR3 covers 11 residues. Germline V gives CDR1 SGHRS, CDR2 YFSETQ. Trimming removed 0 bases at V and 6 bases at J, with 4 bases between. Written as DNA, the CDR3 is TGCGCCAGCAGCTTGGAGCGCGAGCAGTACTTC. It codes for CASSLEREQYF.

The CDR3, as DNA: TGTGCCAGCAGCTTAGGGGACAGAAGAAACACTGAAGCTTTCTTT. It codes for CASSLGDRRNTEAFF. The rearrangement joins TRBV7-9 to TRBJ1-1; 7 nucleotides agree with TRBD1. The CDR3 consists of 15 residues. Germline CDR1 SEHNR, CDR2 FQNEAQ (reference sequence). The ends lost 1 base at V and 2 bases at J; junction bases unmatched: 4.

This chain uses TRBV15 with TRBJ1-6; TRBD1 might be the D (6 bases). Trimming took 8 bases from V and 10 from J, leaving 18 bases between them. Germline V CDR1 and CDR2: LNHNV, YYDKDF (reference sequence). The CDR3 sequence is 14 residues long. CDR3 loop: CATCRDKGGSPLHF. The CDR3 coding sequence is TGTGCCACCTGCCGGGACAAGGGCGGGTCACCCCTCCACTTT.

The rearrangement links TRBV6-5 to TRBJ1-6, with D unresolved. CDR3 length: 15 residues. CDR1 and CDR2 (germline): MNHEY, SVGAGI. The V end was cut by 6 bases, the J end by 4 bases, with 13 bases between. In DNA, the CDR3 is TGTGCCAGCAGGGACCGGGCCCTTTATAATTCACCCCTCCACTTT. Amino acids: CASRDRALYNSPLHF.

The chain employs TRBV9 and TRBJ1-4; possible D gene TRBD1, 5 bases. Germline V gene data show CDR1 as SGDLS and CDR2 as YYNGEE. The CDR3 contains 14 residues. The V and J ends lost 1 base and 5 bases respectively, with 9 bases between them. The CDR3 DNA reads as TGTGCCAGCAGCGTATCCCGGACAAATGAAAAACTGTTTTTT. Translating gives CASSVSRTNEKLFF.

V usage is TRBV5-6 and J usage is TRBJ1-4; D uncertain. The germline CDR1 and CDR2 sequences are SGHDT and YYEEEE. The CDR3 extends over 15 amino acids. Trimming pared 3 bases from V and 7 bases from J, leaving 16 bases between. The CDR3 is CASSSGWVQIEKLFF. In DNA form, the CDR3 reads TGTGCCAGCAGCTCCGGATGGGTCCAAATTGAAAAACTGTTTTTT.

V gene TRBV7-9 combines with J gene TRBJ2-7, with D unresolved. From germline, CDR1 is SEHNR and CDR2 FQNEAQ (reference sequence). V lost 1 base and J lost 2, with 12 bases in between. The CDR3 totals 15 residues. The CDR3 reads CASSLVGVETYEQYF. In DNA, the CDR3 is TGTGCCAGCAGCTTAGTTGGGGTCGAGACCTACGAGCAGTACTTC.

The CDR3 loop reads CASSHRGGIGNEQFF. The CDR3 nucleotides read TGTGCCAGCAGCCACCGGGGGGGGATAGGCAATGAGCAGTTCTTC. V and J are TRBV27 and TRBJ2-1; 8 bases are shared with TRBD2. This CDR3 has 15 amino acids. The V and J ends lost 6 bases and 6 bases, in that order; junction bases with no gene match: 10. CDR1 and CDR2 from the germline V gene are MNHEY and SMNVEV (reference sequence).

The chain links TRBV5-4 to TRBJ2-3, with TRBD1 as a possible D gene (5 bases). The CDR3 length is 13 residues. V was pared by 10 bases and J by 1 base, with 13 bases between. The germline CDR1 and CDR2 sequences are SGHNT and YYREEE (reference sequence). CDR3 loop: CAPRTYGTDTQYF. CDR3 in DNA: TGTGCCCCAAGGACATACGGCACAGATACGCAGTATTTT.